One and the same sample provided the 21 T cell receptor beta chains below, sequenced in a study of blood T cell repertoires in COVID-19. Some clones are missing from TCRdb's copy, which holds only in-frame ones; the method was immunoSEQ multiplex PCR. The sample has about 440,000 clones, roughly 88% seen once. The material sequenced was PBMCs or T cells enriched from blood (not recorded which). The receptors were gathered from a man aged 18 to 35 who had recovered from COVID-19.

V is TRBV3-1 (or the pseudogene TRBV3-2) and J is TRBJ2-3; TRBD2 matches at 10 bases. The germline gives CDR1 LGHDT, CDR2 YNNKEL (reference sequence). The CDR3 contains 16 residues. V shed 7 bases, J shed 0 bases, and the junction held 7 bases outside the gene matches. This CDR3 is CASNKRGGPSTDTQYF. The CDR3, as DNA: TGTGCCAGCAACAAGCGGGGGGGTCCTAGCACAGATACGCAGTATTTT.

V gene TRBV19 combines with J gene TRBJ1-1, with 9 positions matching TRBD1. V trimming: 3 bases; J trimming: 7 bases; junction bases outside the gene matches: 9. The CDR3 consists of 15 residues. CDR1 LNHDA and CDR2 SQIVND come from the germline V gene (reference sequence). The CDR3 is CASSIGGTGTSEAFF. The CDR3 nucleotides read TGTGCCAGTAGTATCGGAGGGACAGGGACCAGTGAAGCTTTCTTT.

The rearrangement joins TRBV5-6 to TRBJ1-2; D call uncertain. The CDR3 runs 12 residues. V was pared by 3 bases and J by 5 bases, with 8 bases between. From germline, CDR1 is SGHDT and CDR2 YYEEEE. The CDR3 loop reads CASSSEDYGYTF. The CDR3 DNA follows: TGTGCCAGCAGCTCGGAGGATTATGGCTACACCTTC.

The rearrangement joins TRBV6-5 to TRBJ1-2; TRBD1 aligns across 9 bases. This CDR3 has 13 residues. Germline trimming cut 6 bases from V and 8 bases from J; bases unmatched to any gene: 7. Germline loops: CDR1 MNHEY, CDR2 SVGAGI. CDR3 coding DNA: TGTGCCAGCAGGCCCTTGACAGGGGGAGGCTACACCTTC. Encoded protein: CASRPLTGGGYTF.

The chain combines TRBV6-5 with TRBJ2-2; D is undetermined. The CDR3 totals 11 residues. V was shortened by 8 bases and J by 7 bases, with 8 bases between the two germline ends. The V gene's germline CDR1 is MNHEY and CDR2 SVGAGI. The CDR3 DNA reads as TGTGCCAGCTCGACGGGCGGGGAGCTGTTTTTT. Amino acid sequence: CASSTGGELFF.

V is TRBV28 and J is TRBJ1-2, with D maybe TRBD1 (5 bases). CDR3 length: 16 amino acids. The germline V gene encodes CDR1 MDHEN and CDR2 SYDVKM. Trimming left V 5 bases short and J 3 bases short, with 19 bases between. The CDR3 DNA reads as TGTGCCAGCAGTACGAATCGATGGGGGGGAGACTATGGCTACACCTTC. It codes for CASSTNRWGGDYGYTF.

The gene calls are TRBV19 and TRBJ1-5, with 8 nucleotides matching TRBD1. V was pared by 5 bases and J by 7 bases, with 4 bases of the junction left unmatched. Germline loops: CDR1 LNHDA, CDR2 SQIVND (reference sequence). The CDR3 is 13 residues long. The CDR3 DNA follows: TGTGCCAGTAGTGCCGACAGGGGACAGCCCCAGCATTTT. Translated, it gives CASSADRGQPQHF.

V gene TRBV19 combines with J gene TRBJ2-2; D possibly corresponds to TRBD2 (6 bases). CDR1 and CDR2 (germline): LNHDA, SQIVND (reference sequence). V lost 8 bases and J lost 0, with 13 bases in between. This CDR3 has 15 amino acids. The CDR3 protein is CASRARTTNTGELFF. For the CDR3, the DNA is TGTGCCAGTCGGGCGAGGACTACGAACACCGGGGAGCTGTTTTTT.

The rearrangement joins TRBV5-1 to TRBJ2-5; 7 bases fit TRBD2. V dropped 3 bases and J dropped 2; count of bases not matched to a gene: 10. Germline V gene data show CDR1 as SGHRS and CDR2 as YFSETQ. The CDR3 has 16 residues. CDR3 nucleotides: TGCGCCAGCAGCTCGGGTACGGGCGGGGGACAAGAGACCCAGTACTTC. It encodes CASSSGTGGGQETQYF. Full variable domain (rest looked up from reference TRBV5-1 and TRBJ2-5): KAGVTQTPRYLIKTRGQQVTLSCSPISGHRSVSWYQQTPGQGLQFLFEYFSETQRNKGNFPGRFSGRQFSNSRSEMNVSTLELGDSALYLCASSSGTGGGQETQYFGPGTRLLVL.

The V gene is TRBV24-1, the J gene TRBJ2-1; D is unresolved. V was shortened by 7 bases and J by 8 bases, with 14 bases between the two germline ends. Germline CDR1 and CDR2: KGHDR and SFDVKD. CDR3 size: 13 residues. The CDR3: CATSPASVDEQFF. CDR3 sequence (DNA): TGTGCCACCAGCCCGGCCAGCGTGGATGAGCAGTTCTTC.

The J gene is TRBJ2-7, the V gene TRBV15; D may be TRBD1 (5 bases). Trimming took off 0 bases at V and 4 bases at J, with 19 bases between the two ends. The CDR3 loop spans 17 amino acids. Germline assignment: CDR1 LNHNV and CDR2 YYDKDF (reference sequence). The chain's CDR3 is CATSRDKGKMGPYEQYF. CDR3 in DNA: TGTGCCACCAGCAGAGATAAGGGCAAGATGGGGCCGTACGAGCAGTACTTC.

V is TRBV19 and J is TRBJ1-1, with D uncertain. Per the germline V gene, CDR1 is LNHDA and CDR2 is SQIVND (reference sequence). The CDR3 contains 13 residues. The V end was cut by 6 bases, the J end by 3 bases, with 11 bases between. CDR3 coding DNA: TGTGCCAGTAGAGAGGTTAGTCACACTGAAGCTTTCTTT. Translated, it gives CASREVSHTEAFF.

This clone was observed a single time. The CDR3 is CASSLEQGSNQPQHF. The CDR3 region has the DNA TGTGCCAGCAGCCTCGAACAGGGGAGCAATCAGCCCCAGCATTTT. This rearrangement joins TRBV7-8 to TRBJ1-5; TRBD1 matches at 7 bases. CDR1 and CDR2 from the germline V gene are SGHVS and FQNEAQ. V trimming: 5 bases; J trimming: 1 base; junction bases outside the gene matches: 5. The CDR3 extends over 15 amino acids.

The chain recombines TRBV29-1 with TRBJ1-2; possible D gene TRBD1, 5 bases. With 5 bases removed from V and 2 bases from J, the gap between germline ends came to 21 bases. This CDR3 has 16 residues. Germline V CDR1 and CDR2: SQVTM, ANQGSEA. For the CDR3, the DNA is TGCAGCGTTTCCTTTTCCCGGACACAGAAGAACTATGGCTACACCTTC. Protein product: CSVSFSRTQKNYGYTF. Full variable domain (remainder filled in from reference TRBV29-1 and TRBJ1-2): SAVISQKPSRDICQRGTSLTIQCQVDSQVTMMFWYRQQPGQSLTLIATANQGSEATYESGFVIDKFPISRPNLTFSTLTVSNMSPEDSSIYLCSVSFSRTQKNYGYTFGSGTRLTVV.

The chain couples TRBV29-1 to TRBJ1-2; possibly TRBD1 for D (5 bases). Per the germline V gene, CDR1 is SQVTM and CDR2 is ANQGSEA. V was trimmed by 2 bases and J by 2 bases, leaving 9 bases between them. The CDR3 length is 13 residues. CDR3 coding DNA: TGCAGCGTTGAACCCCAGGGAAACTATGGCTACACCTTC. This sequence encodes CSVEPQGNYGYTF.

The chain joins TRBV19 to TRBJ1-2; D possibly corresponds to TRBD1 (5 bases). The CDR3 spans 14 residues. Germline V gives CDR1 LNHDA, CDR2 SQIVND (reference sequence). Trimming left V 8 bases short and J 3 bases short, with 16 bases between. The CDR3 loop reads CASGGSTAHYGYTF. DNA for the CDR3: TGTGCCAGTGGGGGGTCGACAGCCCACTATGGCTACACCTTC.

V and J are TRBV7-2 and TRBJ2-3; 12 positions match TRBD2. The CDR3 contains 16 residues. The J segment lost 3 bases and the V segment lost 6 bases, leaving 7 bases of the junction unmatched. Germline V gene data show CDR1 as SGHTA and CDR2 as FQGNSA. Here the CDR3 reads CASREVLAGGTDTQYF. CDR3 nucleotides: TGTGCCAGCAGGGAGGTGCTAGCGGGGGGGACAGATACGCAGTATTTT.

V and J are TRBV10-2 and TRBJ2-1; the match to TRBD2 covers 7 bases. Germline V gives CDR1 WSHSY, CDR2 SAAADI. The CDR3 runs to 12 residues. After removal of 6 bases from V and 4 bases from J, the junction contained 0 bases not matched to a gene. This chain's CDR3 is CASRGLYNEQFF. CDR3 DNA: TGCGCCAGCAGGGGACTATACAATGAGCAGTTCTTC.

The rearrangement uses TRBV5-6 and TRBJ2-7; the match to TRBD1 covers 8 bases. V trimming: 2 bases; J trimming: 1 base; junction bases outside the gene matches: 2. Germline V gene lookup returns CDR1 SGHDT and CDR2 YYEEEE. The CDR3 totals 14 residues. The chain's CDR3 is CASSLQGGSYEQYF. CDR3 nucleotides: TGTGCCAGCAGCTTACAGGGGGGTTCCTACGAGCAGTACTTC.

The chain recombines TRBV19 with TRBJ1-6; TRBD1 matches 8 bases. The germline V gene has CDR1 LNHDA and CDR2 SQIVND (reference sequence). V was pared by 7 bases and J by 7 bases, with 3 bases of the junction left unmatched. The CDR3 consists of 13 residues. CDR3 nucleotides: TGTGCCAGTAAATGGACAGGGAATTCACCCCTCCACTTT. It is translated as CASKWTGNSPLHF.

The J gene is TRBJ1-6, the V gene TRBV11-2, with D possibly matching TRBD1 (6 bases). Trimming took off 1 base at V and 10 bases at J, with 14 bases between the two ends. Per germline, CDR1 SGHAT and CDR2 FQNNGV. This CDR3 has 15 residues. The CDR3 DNA reads TGTGCCAGCAGCTTAGTTGTGGGCCAGGGGTCACCCCTCCACTTT. The encoded protein is CASSLVVGQGSPLHF.